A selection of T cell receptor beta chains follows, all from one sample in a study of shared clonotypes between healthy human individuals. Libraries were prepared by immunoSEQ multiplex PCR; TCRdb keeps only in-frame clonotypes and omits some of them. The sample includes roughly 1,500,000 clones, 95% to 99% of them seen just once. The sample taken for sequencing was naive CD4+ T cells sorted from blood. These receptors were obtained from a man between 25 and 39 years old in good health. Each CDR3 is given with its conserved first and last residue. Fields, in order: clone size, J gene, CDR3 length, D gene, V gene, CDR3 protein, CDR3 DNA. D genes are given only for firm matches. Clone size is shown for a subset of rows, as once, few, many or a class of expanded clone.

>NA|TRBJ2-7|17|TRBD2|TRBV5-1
CASSAGGTSGSSYEQYF
TGCGCCAGCAGCGCGGGCGGGACTAGCGGGAGCTCCTACGAGCAGTACTTC
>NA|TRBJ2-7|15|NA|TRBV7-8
CASSLVGVGGYEQYF
TGTGCCAGCAGCTTAGTTGGTGTGGGGGGCTACGAGCAGTACTTC
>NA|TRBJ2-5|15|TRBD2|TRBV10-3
CAIRALAGPQETQYF
TGTGCCATCAGGGCTCTAGCGGGACCCCAAGAGACCCAGTACTTC
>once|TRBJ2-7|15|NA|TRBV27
CASSRPGAAGYEQYF
TGTGCCAGCAGTAGGCCGGGGGCCGCCGGCTACGAGCAGTACTTC
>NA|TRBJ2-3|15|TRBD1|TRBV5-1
CASTDRDRGTDTQYF
TGCGCCAGCACGGACCGGGACAGGGGCACAGATACGCAGTATTTT
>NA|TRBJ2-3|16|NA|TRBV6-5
CASSYLGLSPTDTQYF
TGTGCCAGCAGTTACCTCGGGCTCTCTCCCACAGATACGCAGTATTTT
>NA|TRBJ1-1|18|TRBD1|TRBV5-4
CASSSPGTGFLGNTEAFF
TGTGCCAGCAGCTCACCGGGGACAGGGTTTCTCGGGAACACTGAAGCTTTCTTT
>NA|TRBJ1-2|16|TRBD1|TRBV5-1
CASSPGTGAPNYGYTF
TGCGCCAGCAGCCCGGGGACAGGGGCCCCTAACTATGGCTACACCTTC
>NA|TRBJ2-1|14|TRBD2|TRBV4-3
CASSQTSAYNEQFF
TGCGCCAGCAGCCAAACTAGCGCCTACAATGAGCAGTTCTTC
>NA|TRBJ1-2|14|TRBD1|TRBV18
CASSPSRDRVGYTF
TGTGCCAGCTCACCTAGCCGGGACAGGGTCGGCTACACCTTC
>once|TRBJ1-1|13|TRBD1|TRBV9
CASSVLGQGEAFF
TGTGCCAGCAGCGTCCTCGGACAGGGTGAAGCTTTCTTT
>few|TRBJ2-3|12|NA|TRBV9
CASSVATDTQYF
TGTGCCAGCAGCGTAGCCACAGATACGCAGTATTTT
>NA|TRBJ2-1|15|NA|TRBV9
CASSVFQNSYNEQFF
TGTGCCAGCAGCGTATTTCAGAACTCCTACAATGAGCAGTTCTTC
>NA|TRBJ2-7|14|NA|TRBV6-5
CASSYSTVGSEQYF
TGTGCCAGCAGTTACTCGACAGTGGGGAGCGAGCAGTACTTC
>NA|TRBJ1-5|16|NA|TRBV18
CASSPPGHLPHQPQHF
TGTGCCAGCTCACCCCCGGGACACCTACCCCATCAGCCCCAGCATTTT
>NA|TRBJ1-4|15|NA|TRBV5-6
CASSFELERVEKLFF
TGTGCCAGCAGCTTTGAGCTTGAAAGGGTGGAAAAACTGTTTTTT
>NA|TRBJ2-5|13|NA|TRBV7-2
CASSLAFSETQYF
TGTGCCAGCAGCTTAGCATTTTCGGAGACCCAGTACTTC
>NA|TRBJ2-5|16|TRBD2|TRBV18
CASSPAGLAGGETQYF
TGTGCCAGCTCACCAGCGGGACTAGCGGGAGGAGAGACCCAGTACTTC
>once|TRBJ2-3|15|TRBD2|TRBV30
CAWSVNPSGTDTQYF
TGTGCCTGGAGTGTAAACCCTAGCGGGACAGATACGCAGTATTTT
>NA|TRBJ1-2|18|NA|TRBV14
CASSQHPPRGRGGYGYTF
TGTGCCAGCAGTCAACACCCTCCACGGGGGCGCGGGGGATATGGCTACACCTTC
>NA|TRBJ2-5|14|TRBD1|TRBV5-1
CASKSQGAWETQYF
TGCGCCAGCAAAAGTCAGGGGGCTTGGGAGACCCAGTACTTC
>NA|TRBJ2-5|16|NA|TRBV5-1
CASSLGKASVQETQYF
TGCGCCAGCAGCTTGGGAAAGGCTAGCGTACAAGAGACCCAGTACTTC
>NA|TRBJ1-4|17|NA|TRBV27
CASSLVGQGRTNEKLFF
TGTGCCAGCAGTTTAGTCGGTCAGGGGCGAACTAATGAAAAACTGTTTTTT
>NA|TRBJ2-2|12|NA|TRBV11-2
CASSIDAGELFF
TGTGCCAGCAGCATCGACGCCGGGGAGCTGTTTTTT
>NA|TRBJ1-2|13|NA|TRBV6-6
CASSYEEGNDYTF
TGTGCCAGCAGTTACGAGGAGGGAAACGACTACACCTTC
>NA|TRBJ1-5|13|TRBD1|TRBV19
CATTGDSEQPQHF
TGTGCCACTACAGGGGATTCAGAGCAGCCCCAGCATTTT
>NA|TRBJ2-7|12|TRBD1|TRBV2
CASRQGVGEQYF
TGTGCCAGCAGACAGGGGGTAGGGGAGCAGTACTTC
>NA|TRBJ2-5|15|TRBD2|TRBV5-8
CASRPEAGGGETQYF
TGTGCCAGCAGGCCTGAAGCGGGAGGGGGGGAGACCCAGTACTTC
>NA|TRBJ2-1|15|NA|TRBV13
CASSNRALGNNEQFF
TGTGCCAGCAGCAACCGGGCCCTAGGCAACAATGAGCAGTTCTTC
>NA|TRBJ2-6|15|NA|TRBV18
CASSPKSSGANVLTF
TGTGCCAGCTCACCAAAATCCTCTGGGGCCAACGTCCTGACTTTC
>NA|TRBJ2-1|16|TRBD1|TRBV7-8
CASSWMTGVLYNEQFF
TGTGCCAGCAGCTGGATGACAGGGGTTCTCTACAATGAGCAGTTCTTC
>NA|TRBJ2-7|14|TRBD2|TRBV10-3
CAISLAGGTYEQYF
TGTGCCATCAGTCTAGCGGGTGGGACCTACGAGCAGTACTTC